A selection of T cell receptor beta chains follows, all from one sample in a study of T cells after yellow fever vaccination. MiXCR was run by TCRdb on the 5' RACE reads, yielding one entry per CDR3 protein. The repertoire consists of fewer than 20,000 distinct CDR3 sequences, with under 5% occurring once and the leading ten covering over 0.4%. The starting material was PBMCs, either bulk or a sorted T-cell subset (CD4+, CD8+, memory, or dextramer-sorted; not recorded which), obtained 15 days after the yellow fever booster vaccination. Source of these receptors: a man younger than 40 who received the YFV17D yellow fever vaccine. Each CDR3 is given with its conserved first and last residue. A D gene is named only where the DNA matches it firmly. Clone sizes are shown as how often the clone was seen (once, few, many) or a class if it is expanded.

D gene: TRBD1; V gene: TRBV9; J gene: TRBJ2-5; clone size: medium-sized; CDR3 protein: CASSGGQQETQYF; CDR3 DNA: TGTGCCAGCAGCGGGGGACAGCAAGAGACCCAGTACTTC
D gene: TRBD1; V gene: TRBV27; J gene: TRBJ2-1; clone size: many; CDR3 protein: CASNGYGQGASHEQFF; CDR3 DNA: TGTGCCAGCAATGGGTATGGACAGGGGGCTTCCCATGAGCAGTTCTTC
D gene: NA; V gene: TRBV19; J gene: TRBJ2-1; clone size: many; CDR3 protein: CAAQGGGLYNEQFF; CDR3 DNA: TGTGCCGCCCAAGGTGGGGGCCTGTACAATGAGCAGTTCTTC
D gene: NA; V gene: TRBV19; J gene: TRBJ2-1; clone size: many; CDR3 protein: CASSIRGSGWDYNEQFF; CDR3 DNA: TGTGCCAGTAGTATAAGAGGTTCTGGTTGGGATTACAATGAGCAGTTCTTC
D gene: NA; V gene: TRBV7-9; J gene: TRBJ1-2; clone size: many; CDR3 protein: CASSSYSNYGYTF; CDR3 DNA: TGTGCCAGCAGCTCATATAGTAACTATGGCTACACCTTC
D gene: NA; V gene: TRBV6-5; J gene: TRBJ2-2; clone size: many; CDR3 protein: CASSLRGTNTGELFF; CDR3 DNA: TGTGCCAGCAGCCTTCGGGGGACGAACACCGGGGAGCTGTTTTTT
D gene: NA; V gene: TRBV7-9; J gene: TRBJ2-3; clone size: medium-sized; CDR3 protein: CASSLADTQYF; CDR3 DNA: TGTGCCAGCAGCTTGGCGGATACGCAGTATTTT
D gene: NA; V gene: TRBV4-3; J gene: TRBJ1-6; clone size: many; CDR3 protein: CASSQDKRENSPLHF; CDR3 DNA: TGCGCCAGCAGCCAAGATAAAAGGGAAAATTCACCCCTCCACTTT
D gene: TRBD2; V gene: TRBV6-5; J gene: TRBJ2-5; clone size: many; CDR3 protein: CASGTRGTSGVGGETQYF; CDR3 DNA: TGTGCCAGCGGAACCCGGGGGACTAGCGGGGTGGGGGGAGAGACCCAGTACTTC
D gene: NA; V gene: TRBV5-1; J gene: TRBJ2-7; clone size: many; CDR3 protein: CASSLTRGPLEQYF; CDR3 DNA: TGCGCCAGCAGCTTGACCAGGGGTCCCCTCGAGCAGTACTTC
D gene: NA; V gene: TRBV20-1; J gene: TRBJ2-2; clone size: many; CDR3 protein: CSASRLIRRNTGELFF; CDR3 DNA: TGCAGTGCTAGTAGATTGATTCGGCGTAACACCGGGGAGCTGTTTTTT
D gene: TRBD2; V gene: TRBV4-3; J gene: TRBJ2-3; clone size: many; CDR3 protein: CASSQEKRDTDTQYF; CDR3 DNA: TGCGCCAGCAGCCAAGAGAAGCGGGACACAGATACGCAGTATTTT
D gene: NA; V gene: TRBV6-5; J gene: TRBJ1-4; clone size: many; CDR3 protein: CASSYGSGVGEKLFF; CDR3 DNA: TGTGCCAGCAGTTACGGATCCGGGGTCGGTGAAAAACTGTTTTTT
D gene: NA; V gene: TRBV27; J gene: TRBJ1-2; clone size: many; CDR3 protein: CASSFNSRGYTF; CDR3 DNA: TGTGCCAGCAGTTTCAATTCGCGTGGCTACACCTTC
D gene: NA; V gene: TRBV6-5; J gene: TRBJ2-1; clone size: many; CDR3 protein: CASSSTPYNEQFF; CDR3 DNA: TGTGCCAGCAGTTCGACACCGTACAATGAGCAGTTCTTC
D gene: TRBD1; V gene: TRBV11-2; J gene: TRBJ1-1; clone size: many; CDR3 protein: CASSRSGQGADTEAFF; CDR3 DNA: TGTGCCAGCAGCCGATCAGGACAGGGGGCGGACACTGAAGCTTTCTTT
D gene: TRBD1; V gene: TRBV20-1; J gene: TRBJ1-1; clone size: many; CDR3 protein: CSAMKGGPEAFF; CDR3 DNA: TGCAGTGCGATGAAAGGGGGCCCTGAAGCTTTCTTT
D gene: TRBD1; V gene: TRBV12-3/TRBV12-4; J gene: TRBJ1-2; clone size: medium-sized; CDR3 protein: CASSSPGGGTGDGGYTF; CDR3 DNA: TGTGCCAGCAGTTCCCCCGGGGGGGGGACAGGGGATGGTGGCTACACCTTC
D gene: NA; V gene: TRBV7-9; J gene: TRBJ1-6; clone size: many; CDR3 protein: CASSPTFPRNSPLHF; CDR3 DNA: TGTGCCAGCAGCCCGACCTTCCCACGAAATTCACCCCTCCACTTT
D gene: TRBD2; V gene: TRBV5-4; J gene: TRBJ2-2; clone size: many; CDR3 protein: CASSLSGTRTGELFF; CDR3 DNA: TGTGCCAGCAGCCTTTCCGGGACTAGAACCGGGGAGCTGTTTTTT
D gene: NA; V gene: TRBV12-3/TRBV12-4; J gene: TRBJ2-7; clone size: medium-sized; CDR3 protein: CASSPNLYEQYF; CDR3 DNA: TGTGCCAGCAGTCCGAACCTTTACGAGCAGTACTTC
D gene: TRBD1; V gene: TRBV27; J gene: TRBJ2-7; clone size: many; CDR3 protein: CASSFGTGVYEQYF; CDR3 DNA: TGTGCCAGCAGTTTCGGGACAGGGGTATACGAGCAGTACTTC
D gene: NA; V gene: TRBV2; J gene: TRBJ2-3; clone size: many; CDR3 protein: CAGTREGGTADTQYF; CDR3 DNA: TGTGCCGGAACAAGGGAAGGGGGGACCGCAGATACGCAGTATTTT
D gene: TRBD2; V gene: TRBV2; J gene: TRBJ2-5; clone size: many; CDR3 protein: CASSRTSGQETQYF; CDR3 DNA: TGTGCCAGCAGTCGGACTAGCGGACAAGAGACCCAGTACTTC
D gene: TRBD1; V gene: TRBV4-3; J gene: TRBJ1-5; clone size: many; CDR3 protein: CASSHSRDRGNQPQHF; CDR3 DNA: TGCGCCAGCAGCCACTCCCGGGACAGGGGCAATCAGCCCCAGCATTTT
D gene: NA; V gene: TRBV9; J gene: TRBJ2-3; clone size: many; CDR3 protein: CASGGFTTDTQYF; CDR3 DNA: TGTGCCAGCGGAGGATTTACCACAGATACGCAGTATTTT
D gene: NA; V gene: TRBV20-1; J gene: TRBJ2-5; clone size: many; CDR3 protein: CSANDMNQETQYF; CDR3 DNA: TGCAGTGCTAACGACATGAATCAAGAGACCCAGTACTTC
D gene: NA; V gene: TRBV7-2; J gene: TRBJ2-1; clone size: many; CDR3 protein: CASSLMPGVSYNEQFF; CDR3 DNA: TGTGCCAGCAGCTTAATGCCGGGAGTTTCATACAATGAGCAGTTCTTC
D gene: NA; V gene: TRBV28; J gene: TRBJ1-2; clone size: many; CDR3 protein: CASSSEGQGSGYTF; CDR3 DNA: TGTGCCAGCAGTTCGGAGGGGCAGGGGAGTGGCTACACCTTC
D gene: NA; V gene: TRBV12-3/TRBV12-4; J gene: TRBJ1-4; clone size: many; CDR3 protein: CASSLFATNEKLFF; CDR3 DNA: TGTGCCAGCAGTTTGTTCGCAACTAATGAAAAACTGTTTTTT
D gene: NA; V gene: TRBV20-1; J gene: TRBJ2-5; clone size: many; CDR3 protein: CSATLRETQYF; CDR3 DNA: TGCAGTGCTACCCTCCGGGAGACCCAGTACTTC
D gene: NA; V gene: TRBV4-3; J gene: TRBJ2-3; clone size: many; CDR3 protein: CASSQESSGPVITDTQYF; CDR3 DNA: TGCGCCAGCAGCCAAGAGAGTTCTGGACCCGTGATAACAGATACGCAGTATTTT
D gene: NA; V gene: TRBV12-5; J gene: TRBJ2-5; clone size: many; CDR3 protein: CASATPNREAQETQYF; CDR3 DNA: TGTGCTAGTGCCACCCCAAACAGGGAGGCCCAAGAGACCCAGTACTTC
D gene: NA; V gene: TRBV11-2; J gene: TRBJ2-1; clone size: many; CDR3 protein: CASSPGDSLGEQFF; CDR3 DNA: TGTGCCAGCAGCCCGGGGGACTCCCTCGGTGAGCAGTTCTTC
D gene: TRBD1; V gene: TRBV20-1; J gene: TRBJ2-1; clone size: many; CDR3 protein: CSAAGTARGEQFF; CDR3 DNA: TGCAGTGCCGCCGGGACAGCCCGTGGTGAGCAGTTCTTC
D gene: TRBD1; V gene: TRBV27; J gene: TRBJ1-2; clone size: many; CDR3 protein: CASSRGQGAYGYTF; CDR3 DNA: TGTGCCAGCAGCCGGGGACAGGGGGCCTATGGCTACACCTTC